A selection of T cell receptor beta chains follows, all from one sample in a study of blood T cell repertoires in COVID-19. TCRdb's copy holds only in-frame clones and misses some; the assay was immunoSEQ multiplex PCR. The table has roughly 250,000 clones, approximately 80% seen once. Sequencing was done on a sample of peripheral blood. These TCRs come from a human donor in a cohort sampled during active COVID-19. Each CDR3 is given with its conserved first and last residue. A D gene is named only where the DNA matches it firmly. Rows give clone size only sometimes, using once, few, many, or a class for an expanded clone.

size	D	J	V	CDR3	DNA
-	-	TRBJ1-6	TRBV10-3	CAISERQGQKNSPLHF	TGTGCCATCAGTGAGAGGCAAGGACAGAAAAATTCACCCCTCCACTTT
-	-	TRBJ1-3	TRBV13	CASSPRKPGQESGGGNTIYF	TGTGCCAGCAGCCCTCGCAAACCGGGACAAGAAAGTGGGGGTGGAAACACCATATATTTT
-	-	TRBJ1-6	TRBV5-1	CASSSAQGNSPLHF	TGCGCCAGCAGCTCTGCACAGGGAAATTCACCCCTCCACTTT
once	TRBD1	TRBJ1-5	TRBV2	CASSPRQGSNQPQHF	TGTGCCAGCAGTCCTAGACAGGGTAGCAATCAGCCCCAGCATTTT
-	-	TRBJ2-7	TRBV19	CASSPGINHEQYF	TGTGCCAGTAGCCCAGGGATAAACCACGAGCAGTACTTC
once	TRBD1	TRBJ2-2	TRBV19	CASNPTGGSPGELFF	TGTGCCAGTAACCCGACAGGGGGGAGTCCCGGGGAGCTGTTTTTT
-	-	TRBJ1-6	TRBV5-1	CASSPQALGFDSPLHF	TGCGCCAGCAGCCCCCAAGCGTTAGGATTTGATTCACCCCTCCACTTT
-	-	TRBJ1-1	TRBV29-1	CSFMEPGTEAFF	TGCAGCTTCATGGAGCCGGGTACTGAAGCTTTCTTT
-	-	TRBJ1-2	TRBV9	CASSPRWSGYTF	TGTGCCAGCAGCCCCCGGTGGAGTGGCTACACCTTC
-	TRBD2	TRBJ2-2	TRBV4-2	CASSQDTSGVGGELFF	TGTGCCAGCAGCCAAGATACTAGCGGGGTCGGCGGGGAGCTGTTTTTT
few	-	TRBJ2-3	TRBV10-1	CASSGGHTDTQYF	TGCGCCAGCAGCGGGGGGCACACAGATACGCAGTATTTT
-	TRBD2	TRBJ2-2	TRBV7-2	CASRSGGAGTGELFF	TGTGCCAGCAGAAGCGGGGGGGCAGGCACCGGGGAGCTGTTTTTT
-	-	TRBJ1-2	TRBV2	CASSERGLSNYGYTF	TGTGCCAGCAGTGAAAGGGGTCTGAGTAACTATGGCTACACCTTC
-	-	TRBJ2-7	TRBV18	CASSGSSYEQYF	TGTGCCAGCTCTGGTAGCTCCTACGAGCAGTACTTC
-	-	TRBJ2-7	TRBV4-1	CASSQDPPGSYEQYF	TGCGCCAGCAGCCAAGACCCCCCGGGCTCCTACGAGCAGTACTTC
few	-	TRBJ1-5	TRBV6-5	CASSDGRVGQPQHF	TGTGCCAGCAGCGACGGGCGGGTGGGACAGCCCCAGCATTTT
-	TRBD1	TRBJ1-4	TRBV29-1	CSGTGKNEKLFF	TGCAGCGGGACAGGGAAAAATGAAAAACTGTTTTTT
-	-	TRBJ2-3	TRBV29-1	CSAGGTDTQYF	TGCAGCGCTGGGGGGACAGATACGCAGTATTTT
-	TRBD1	TRBJ2-2	TRBV2	CASSEQTGGLTGELFF	TGTGCCAGCAGTGAACAGACAGGGGGCCTCACCGGGGAGCTGTTTTTT
-	-	TRBJ1-2	TRBV18	CASSPGNIYGYTF	TGTGCCAGCTCGCCAGGTAACATCTATGGCTACACCTTC
-	TRBD1	TRBJ1-2	TRBV7-3	CASSYGQGMGGYTF	TGTGCCAGCAGCTACGGACAGGGAATGGGAGGCTACACCTTC
-	-	TRBJ1-1	TRBV2	CASSRGELTGTEAFF	TGTGCCAGCAGTCGTGGGGAGCTTACGGGCACTGAAGCTTTCTTT
few	TRBD2	TRBJ2-2	TRBV7-9	CASSLMAGDTGELFF	TGTGCCAGCAGCTTAATGGCGGGAGACACCGGGGAGCTGTTTTTT
-	-	TRBJ2-7	TRBV7-2	CASSLQGGGTTYEQYF	TGTGCCAGCAGCTTACAAGGGGGGGGGACAACCTACGAGCAGTACTTC
-	TRBD2	TRBJ2-1	TRBV7-3	CASSFGGLAGDNEQFF	TGTGCCAGCAGCTTCGGGGGGCTAGCGGGAGACAATGAGCAGTTCTTC
-	-	TRBJ2-1	TRBV7-9	CASSLYGGLSAHNEQFF	TGTGCCAGCAGCTTATACGGTGGACTAAGCGCCCACAATGAGCAGTTCTTC
-	-	TRBJ1-5	TRBV15	CATSRDSGVQPQHF	TGTGCCACCAGCAGAGATTCGGGTGTTCAGCCCCAGCATTTT
-	TRBD1	TRBJ2-5	TRBV6-5	CASREDRVRETQYF	TGTGCCAGCAGAGAGGACAGGGTTAGAGAGACCCAGTACTTC
-	-	TRBJ1-2	TRBV19	CASSLSAERPYGYTF	TGTGCCAGTAGTCTCTCCGCCGAGAGGCCCTATGGCTACACCTTC
-	-	TRBJ2-5	TRBV18	CASSRNDGETQYF	TGTGCCAGCTCACGTAATGACGGGGAGACCCAGTACTTC
few	-	TRBJ2-2	TRBV7-9	CASSGGGELFF	TGTGCCAGCAGTGGCGGGGGGGAGCTGTTTTTT
-	-	TRBJ2-3	TRBV25-1	CASSDFQGISDTQYF	TGTGCCAGCAGTGATTTTCAGGGTATATCAGATACGCAGTATTTT
-	TRBD1	TRBJ2-7	TRBV13	CASSKDRAYEQYF	TGTGCCAGCAGCAAGGACAGGGCCTACGAGCAGTACTTC
-	-	TRBJ2-4	TRBV10-3	CAISGPGSGNIQYF	TGTGCCATCAGTGGCCCGGGTTCGGGAAACATTCAGTACTTC
-	TRBD2	TRBJ2-2	TRBV19	CASSNPAASGSSTGELFF	TGTGCCAGTAGTAATCCTGCGGCTAGCGGGAGTTCCACCGGGGAGCTGTTTTTT
-	TRBD2	TRBJ2-1	TRBV3-1/TRBV3-2	CASSRAAGGYNEQFF	TGTGCCAGCAGCCGCGCAGCGGGGGGGTACAATGAGCAGTTCTTC
once	-	TRBJ2-7	TRBV7-6	CASMGGPSYEQYF	TGTGCCAGCATGGGCGGGCCCTCCTACGAGCAGTACTTC
-	-	TRBJ2-7	TRBV11-2	CASSSYYEQYF	TGTGCCAGCAGCTCCTACTACGAGCAGTACTTC
-	-	TRBJ2-4	TRBV4-2	CASSQGGSGEAKNIQYF	TGTGCCAGCAGCCAAGGCGGATCGGGGGAGGCCAAAAACATTCAGTACTTC
-	TRBD2	TRBJ2-7	TRBV6-2/TRBV6-3	CASSSSGYEQYF	TGTGCCAGCAGCTCTAGCGGGTACGAGCAGTACTTC
-	-	TRBJ2-7	TRBV24-1	CATSEGQAASEQYF	TGTGCCACCAGTGAGGGGCAGGCGGCTTCGGAGCAGTACTTC
-	TRBD1	TRBJ1-2	TRBV28	CASSTGDYYGYTF	TGTGCCAGCAGCACAGGGGACTACTATGGCTACACCTTC
-	TRBD1	TRBJ1-2	TRBV5-1	CASSSQDRGLTGYTF	TGCGCCAGCAGCTCGCAAGACAGGGGGCTTACCGGCTACACCTTC
-	-	TRBJ1-6	TRBV6-5	CASSPLVENSPLHF	TGTGCCAGCAGTCCCCTAGTTGAAAATTCACCCCTCCACTTT
-	-	TRBJ1-1	TRBV7-8	CASSFRRQANTEAFF	TGTGCCAGCAGCTTTAGGAGACAGGCGAACACTGAAGCTTTCTTT
-	TRBD1	TRBJ2-4	TRBV27	CASSFLGTEKNIQYF	TGTGCCAGCAGTTTTCTCGGGACAGAGAAAAACATTCAGTACTTC
-	TRBD1	TRBJ1-1	TRBV10-3	CAISVGGQGSSGTEAFF	TGTGCCATCAGTGTCGGGGGACAGGGCTCCTCCGGCACTGAAGCTTTCTTT
-	-	TRBJ2-7	TRBV4-1	CASSQTPGTRYEQYF	TGCGCCAGCAGCCAAACCCCGGGGACACGCTACGAGCAGTACTTC
-	TRBD1	TRBJ2-3	TRBV4-2	CASSQGDRVVTDTQYF	TGTGCCAGCAGCCAAGGAGACAGGGTAGTCACAGATACGCAGTATTTT
-	TRBD1	TRBJ1-5	TRBV19	CASSPEDRPNQPQHF	TGTGCCAGTAGTCCAGAGGACAGGCCCAATCAGCCCCAGCATTTT
-	-	TRBJ2-1	TRBV6-5	CASSLVIPYNEQFF	TGTGCCAGCAGCCTAGTCATACCCTACAATGAGCAGTTCTTC
-	-	TRBJ2-2	TRBV18	CASSPRSRNTGELFF	TGTGCCAGCTCACCCCGGAGCCGAAACACCGGGGAGCTGTTTTTT
-	TRBD1	TRBJ2-1	TRBV7-7	CASSPRGSYNEQFF	TGTGCTAGCAGCCCCAGGGGGTCCTACAATGAGCAGTTCTTC
-	TRBD2	TRBJ2-3	TRBV27	CASSGYRGHSGRYGSDTQYF	TGTGCCAGCAGTGGATACAGGGGCCATAGCGGGAGATATGGCTCAGATACGCAGTATTTT
-	-	TRBJ2-3	TRBV21-1	CASSRGRGTDTQYF	TGTGCCAGCAGCAGGGGAAGGGGTACAGATACGCAGTATTTT
-	-	TRBJ2-2	TRBV2	CARGGGANTGELFF	TGTGCCCGAGGGGGGGGAGCGAACACCGGGGAGCTGTTTTTT
-	TRBD1	TRBJ1-6	TRBV6-5	CASSLTGGRSPLHF	TGTGCCAGCAGTCTTACAGGGGGTAGGTCACCCCTCCACTTT
once	TRBD2	TRBJ2-5	TRBV10-3	CAISASGGEETQYF	TGTGCCATCAGTGCTAGCGGGGGGGAGGAGACCCAGTACTTC
-	-	TRBJ1-2	TRBV5-1	CASREGNYGYTF	TGCGCCAGCAGGGAGGGTAACTATGGCTACACCTTC